The entry that follows covers one T cell receptor (beta chain) sequence. Antigen: not known. Constant-segment primers and 5'RACE yielded cDNA libraries for TCR alpha and TCR beta, each carrying sample barcodes and UMIs. TCRdb ran MiXCR on the 5' RACE reads and lists one entry per CDR3 protein. Of under 250,000 distinct CDR3 sequences in the sample, 15% were seen once. The CDR3 covers 15 residues. V lost 5 bases and J lost 7, with 15 bases in between. The sample originates from a study of T-cell memory formation after mild COVID-19. General study results and limits: Clones from the second wave (peaking day 37) had unconfirmed SARS-CoV-2 specificity. Some responding clones appeared in pre-infection memory, suggesting cross-reactive memory joined.

The source material was PBMCs or a T cell subset sorted from them (not recorded which). This clonotype was obtained from an adult woman who had mild COVID-19 (a few samples of this study predate the infection). Cell type and time point are not known. The rearrangement uses TRBV12-3 or TRBV12-4 and TRBJ1-6, with TRBD1 as a possible D gene (6 bases). The CDR3 region has the DNA TGTGCCAGCAGTCTCCAGACAGGAGGGAATTCACCCCTCCACTTT. As protein: CASSLQTGGNSPLHF.